The following is a TCR beta chain sequence with its context. Its cognate antigen is unknown. Germline V gives CDR1 SGHVS, CDR2 FQNEAQ. This CDR3 spans 16 amino acids. With 1 base clipped from V and 4 bases from J, the junction kept 3 bases outside the gene matches. This record comes from a study of cytotoxic CD8 clonotypes in ibrutinib-treated CLL. Overall study findings and caveats: Starting clonality was above that of age-matched healthy donors and tracked circulating CD8+ T-cell counts.

The data were produced by immunoSEQ multiplex PCR, yet TCRdb's version contains in-frame clones alone and is incomplete. The table shows 45,000 to 65,000 clones, with approximately 87% occurring only once. The V call is TRBV7-8, the J call TRBJ2-2, with 10 bases aligning to TRBD1. The sequence came from a human donor with chronic lymphocytic leukemia. The sequencing used PBMCs, collected after 24 months of ibrutinib treatment. DNA of the CDR3: TGTGCCAGCAGCTTAGGGACAGGGGGTACCACCGGGGAGCTGTTTTTT. As protein: CASSLGTGGTTGELFF.